This T cell receptor beta chain was found in a study of CD4+ T cells in melanoma. TCRdb's table, derived via immunoSEQ multiplex PCR, lists solely in-frame clones and lacks some. The sample consists of about 10,000 clones, 65% of them appearing once. The CDR3 consists of 17 residues. Germline loops: CDR1 SGDLS, CDR2 YYNGEE. V shed 3 bases and J 4 bases; nucleotides not matched to a gene: 13. The origin of this receptor is a human donor with melanoma. The V and J genes are TRBV9 and TRBJ2-1; 7 bases are a match to TRBD1. Sequencing used cells from a culture (not recorded whether cultured in vitro). This CDR3 reads CASSALGKGARYNEQFF. The CDR3 DNA reads as TGTGCCAGCAGCGCACTAGGAAAGGGGGCGCGGTACAATGAGCAGTTCTTC. Full variable domain (rest looked up from reference TRBV9 and TRBJ2-1): DSGVTQTPKHLITATGQRVTLRCSPRSGDLSVYWYQQSLDQGLQFLIQYYNGEERAKGNILERFSAQQFPDLHSELNLSSLELGDSALYFCASSALGKGARYNEQFFGPGTRLTVL.